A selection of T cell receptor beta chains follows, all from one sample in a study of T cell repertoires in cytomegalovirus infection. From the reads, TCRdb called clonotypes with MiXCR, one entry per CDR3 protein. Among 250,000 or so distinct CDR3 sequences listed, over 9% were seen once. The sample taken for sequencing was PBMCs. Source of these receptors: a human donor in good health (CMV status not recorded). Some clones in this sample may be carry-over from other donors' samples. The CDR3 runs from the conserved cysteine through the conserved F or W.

CASSSWGYSDTQYF	14	TRBV7-2	TRBJ2-3
CASSLGPPSTDTQYF	15	TRBV7-2	TRBJ2-3
CASSLVASGRNEQFF	15	TRBV5-1	TRBJ2-1
CSAQGTSGRNEQYF	14	TRBV20-1	TRBJ2-7
CASSIEHQGRNQPQHF	16	TRBV19	TRBJ1-5
CASSLGAGVTDTQYF	15	TRBV7-9	TRBJ2-3
CASRGWTGGTGANVLTF	17	TRBV2	TRBJ2-6
CASSQDPGRDAFF	13	TRBV3-1	TRBJ1-1
CASSTTASGANVLTF	15	TRBV19	TRBJ2-6
CASSLAGQVNYGYTF	15	TRBV5-1	TRBJ1-2
CASSPIGIGEQFF	13	TRBV12-3/TRBV12-4	TRBJ2-1
CASSEQKHQPQHF	13	TRBV6-1	TRBJ1-5
CASTTNLEGARGNSPLHF	18	TRBV28	TRBJ1-6
CASSHTSTREAFF	13	TRBV4-2	TRBJ1-1
CASSYEGQVEAFF	13	TRBV6-2/TRBV6-3	TRBJ1-1
CASSLPPRSSGGSTDTQYF	19	TRBV7-2	TRBJ2-3
CATSRPGEVEQYF	13	TRBV15	TRBJ2-7
CSAGQGGETQYF	12	TRBV20-1	TRBJ2-5
CASSEAGRDGYTF	13	TRBV6-4	TRBJ1-2
CASSFSGGGQYF	12	TRBV7-8	TRBJ2-3
CAISERAGGEIGQPQHF	17	TRBV10-3	TRBJ1-5
CSALGMGHAGGYQPQHF	17	TRBV20-1	TRBJ1-5
CASSWGGTGGGYGYTF	16	TRBV12-3/TRBV12-4	TRBJ1-2
CASSMGLAGDRQFF	14	TRBV7-2	TRBJ2-1
CASSRTSGAGYEQFF	15	TRBV6-1	TRBJ2-1
CSATFRYNEQFF	12	TRBV20-1	TRBJ2-1
CASIGVGYEQYF	12	TRBV25-1	TRBJ2-7
CASSLEGYQSTDTQYF	16	TRBV14	TRBJ2-3
CSARGVGGLAQHF	13	TRBV20-1	TRBJ1-5
CSALRREGTETQYF	14	TRBV20-1	TRBJ2-5
CASSFTLVTEASGANVLTF	19	TRBV7-2	TRBJ2-6
CASSQDMNQPQHF	13	TRBV3-1	TRBJ1-5
CASARGRGNNEQFF	14	TRBV7-2	TRBJ2-1
CSAGGDRRNTIYF	13	TRBV20-1	TRBJ1-3
CASSPGSRGYTF	12	TRBV2	TRBJ1-2